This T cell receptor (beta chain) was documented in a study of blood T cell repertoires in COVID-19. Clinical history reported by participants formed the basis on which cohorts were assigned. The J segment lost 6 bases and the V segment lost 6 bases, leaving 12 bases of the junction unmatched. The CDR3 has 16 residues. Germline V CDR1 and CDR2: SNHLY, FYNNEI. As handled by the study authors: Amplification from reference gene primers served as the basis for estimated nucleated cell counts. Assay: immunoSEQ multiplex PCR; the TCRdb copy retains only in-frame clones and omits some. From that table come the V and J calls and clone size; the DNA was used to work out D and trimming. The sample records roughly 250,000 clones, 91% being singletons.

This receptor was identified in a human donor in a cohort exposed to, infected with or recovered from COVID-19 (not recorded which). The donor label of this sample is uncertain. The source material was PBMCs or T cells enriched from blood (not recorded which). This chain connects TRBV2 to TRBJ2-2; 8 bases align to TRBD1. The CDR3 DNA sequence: TGTGCCAGCAGCCCAACCCAGGGGGCTGTTGCCGGGGAGCTGTTTTTT. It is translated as CASSPTQGAVAGELFF.